The subject of this entry is one T cell receptor (beta chain). The data were obtained in a study of blood T cell repertoires in COVID-19. Overall study context: The United States, Italy and Spain provided the acute and convalescent COVID-19 samples.

The V and J ends lost 4 bases and 7 bases respectively, with 20 bases between them. CDR3 length: 15 residues. Germline CDR1 SGHNT, CDR2 YYREEE (reference sequence). Per the authors' pipeline: Estimation of nucleated cell counts was performed using reference gene primer amplification. Using immunoSEQ multiplex PCR, the repertoire was profiled, and TCRdb retains in-frame clones only, with some absent. The DNA gave D and trimming, while V, J and clone size come from that table. The sample carries roughly 200,000 clones, less than 85% recorded once. The sequencing sample was made of peripheral blood. The chain is built from TRBV5-4 and TRBJ2-5; D may be TRBD1 (7 bases). The receptor's source is a man over 45 who had recovered from COVID-19. CDR3 amino acids: CASSPGGGVIGTQYF. In DNA form, the CDR3 reads TGTGCCAGCAGCCCAGGAGGGGGCGTCATTGGGACCCAGTACTTC.